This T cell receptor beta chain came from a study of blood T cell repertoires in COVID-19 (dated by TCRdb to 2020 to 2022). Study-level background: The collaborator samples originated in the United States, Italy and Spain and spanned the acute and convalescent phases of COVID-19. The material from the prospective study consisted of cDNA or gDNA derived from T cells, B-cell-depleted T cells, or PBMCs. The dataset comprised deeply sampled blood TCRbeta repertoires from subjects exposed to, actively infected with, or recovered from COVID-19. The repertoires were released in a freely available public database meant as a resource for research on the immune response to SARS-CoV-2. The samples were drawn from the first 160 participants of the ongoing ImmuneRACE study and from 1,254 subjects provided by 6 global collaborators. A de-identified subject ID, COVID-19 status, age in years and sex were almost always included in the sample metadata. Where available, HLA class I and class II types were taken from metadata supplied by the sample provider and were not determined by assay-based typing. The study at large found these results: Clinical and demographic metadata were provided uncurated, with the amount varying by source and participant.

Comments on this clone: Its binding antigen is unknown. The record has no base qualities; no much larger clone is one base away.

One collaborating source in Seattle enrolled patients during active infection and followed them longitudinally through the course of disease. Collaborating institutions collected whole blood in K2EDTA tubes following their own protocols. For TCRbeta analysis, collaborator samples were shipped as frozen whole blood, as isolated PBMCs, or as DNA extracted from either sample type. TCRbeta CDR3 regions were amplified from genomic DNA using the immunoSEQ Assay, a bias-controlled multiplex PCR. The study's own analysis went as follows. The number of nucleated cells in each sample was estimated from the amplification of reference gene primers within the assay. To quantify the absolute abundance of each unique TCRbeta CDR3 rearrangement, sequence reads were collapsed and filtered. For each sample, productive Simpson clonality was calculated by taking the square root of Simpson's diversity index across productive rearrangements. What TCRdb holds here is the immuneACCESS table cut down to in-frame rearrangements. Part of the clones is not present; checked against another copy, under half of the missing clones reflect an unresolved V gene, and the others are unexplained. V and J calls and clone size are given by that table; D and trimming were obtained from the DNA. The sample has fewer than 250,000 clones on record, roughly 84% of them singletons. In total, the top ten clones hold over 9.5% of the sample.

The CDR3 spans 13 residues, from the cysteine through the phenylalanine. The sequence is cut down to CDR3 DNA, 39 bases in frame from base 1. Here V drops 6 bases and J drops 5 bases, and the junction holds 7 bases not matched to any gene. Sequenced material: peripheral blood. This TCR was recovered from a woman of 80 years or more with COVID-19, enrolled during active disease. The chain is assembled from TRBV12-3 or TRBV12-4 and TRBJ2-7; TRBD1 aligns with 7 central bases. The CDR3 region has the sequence CASRRDRVNEQYF. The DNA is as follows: TGTGCCAGCAGACGGGACAGAGTGAACGAGCAGTACTTC.